These 22 T cell receptor beta chains originate from one sample sequenced in a study of shared clonotypes between healthy human individuals. Repertoires were generated with immunoSEQ multiplex PCR, while TCRdb's copy carries only in-frame clones and drops some. The repertoire consists of 1.6 million or so clones, with roughly 96% occurring once and the leading ten covering approximately 1.1%. Sequenced: naive CD4+ T cells sorted from blood. Stated subset: CD45RA+ positively selected. These receptors were obtained from a man aged 30 to 39 in good health.

Worth noting for this clone: An end of the junction does not agree with germline; a read error may underlie this. The rearrangement links TRBV19 to TRBJ2-3; TRBD1 is a possible D gene (5 bases). This CDR3 is 12 amino acids long. The germline V gene has CDR1 LNHDA and CDR2 SQIVND (reference sequence). The CDR3 nucleotides are TGTGCCAGTAGTACGGACACATATACGCAGTATTTT. This sequence encodes CASSTDTYTQYF.

V gene TRBV5-1 combines with J gene TRBJ2-2; 9 bases are a match to TRBD1. V gave up 4 bases and J gave up 5 bases; unmatched junction bases: 6. Germline values: CDR1 SGHRS, CDR2 YFSETQ. The CDR3 consists of 15 residues. This CDR3 reads CASSVTGQGTGELFF. As DNA, the CDR3 is TGCGCCAGCAGCGTAACCGGACAGGGGACCGGGGAGCTGTTTTTT.

Written as DNA, the CDR3 is TGTGCCAGCAGTTTCCGGCAGAGAGGAAACACCATATATTTT. Translation: CASSFRQRGNTIYF. The rearrangement joins TRBV28 to TRBJ1-3; no firm D call. V was cut by 3 bases and J by 4 bases, with 10 bases left in between. Germline CDR1 reads MDHEN; CDR2 reads SYDVKM. This CDR3 is 14 amino acids long. The whole variable domain, filled in from reference TRBV28 and TRBJ1-3, reads DVKVTQSSRYLVKRTGEKVFLECVQDMDHENMFWYRQDPGLGLRLIYFSYDVKMKEKGDIPEGYSVSREKKERFSLILESASTNQTSMYLCASSFRQRGNTIYFGEGSWLTVV.

J is TRBJ2-1 and V is TRBV5-1; no clear D. Per germline, CDR1 SGHRS and CDR2 YFSETQ. V lost 0 bases and J 5 bases, leaving 6 bases between the germline ends. The CDR3 is 13 amino acids. In DNA form, the CDR3 reads TGCGCCAGCAGCTTGGACTTGAACAATGAGCAGTTCTTC. Its protein is CASSLDLNNEQFF.

The chain uses TRBV18 and TRBJ1-2, with 7 bases that match TRBD1. J gave up 8 bases and V 6 bases, and 15 bases lay outside the gene matches. The CDR3 is made up of 15 amino acids. Germline loops: CDR1 KGHSH, CDR2 LQKENI. CDR3 residues: CASSSDETGRGGYTF. The CDR3 nucleotides read TGTGCCAGCTCGTCCGACGAGACAGGGAGGGGAGGCTACACCTTC. Combining the CDR3 with reference TRBV18 and TRBJ1-2 gives the whole variable domain NAGVMQNPRHLVRRRGQEARLRCSPMKGHSHVYWYRQLPEEGLKFMVYLQKENIIDESGMPKERFSAEFPKEGPSILRIQQVVRGDSAAYFCASSSDETGRGGYTFGSGTRLTVV.

This clone was detected once. CDR3 sequence reads: CASSLPTGPNEQFF. The CDR3 DNA is TGTGCCAGCAGCCTTCCGACAGGCCCCAATGAGCAGTTCTTC. The V call is TRBV5-4, the J call TRBJ2-1, with TRBD1 as a possible D gene (6 bases). Trimming took 4 bases from V and 6 from J, leaving 14 bases between them. The CDR3 loop spans 14 amino acids. CDR1 is SGHNT and CDR2 is YYREEE in the germline V gene (reference sequence).

The chain has TRBV30 and TRBJ2-3; D is possibly TRBD2 (5 bases). Trimming removed 0 bases at V and 1 base at J, with 8 bases between. Per the germline V gene, CDR1 is GTSNPN and CDR2 is SVGIG (reference sequence). The CDR3 has 14 residues. CDR3 loop: CAWSVWRGTDTQYF. The CDR3 region has the DNA TGTGCCTGGAGTGTCTGGCGGGGCACAGATACGCAGTATTTT. Drawing the rest from reference TRBV30 and TRBJ2-3, the complete variable domain is SQTIHQWPATLVQPVGSPLSLECTVEGTSNPNLYWYRQAAGRGLQLLFYSVGIGQISSEVPQNLSASRPQDRQFILSSKKLLLSDSGFYLCAWSVWRGTDTQYFGPGTRLTVL.

The chain joins TRBV27 to TRBJ2-2; D perhaps matches TRBD2 (5 bases). The CDR3 loop spans 14 amino acids. Germline values: CDR1 MNHEY, CDR2 SMNVEV (reference sequence). V was trimmed by 11 bases and J by 7 bases, leaving 20 bases between them. The CDR3, as DNA: TGTGCCTGCTCGAGAGGGAGATTTGTCGGGGAGCTGTTTTTT. Translation gives CACSRGRFVGELFF.

This chain uses TRBV5-1 with TRBJ2-5; 10 nucleotides align to TRBD2. Germline CDR1 and CDR2: SGHRS and YFSETQ. The CDR3 totals 16 residues. With V trimmed by 1 base and J by 4 bases, 7 bases remained unmatched. The CDR3 nucleotides are TGCGCCAGCAGCTTGACCCTAGCGGGAGCCTCAGAGACCCAGTACTTC. Translation gives CASSLTLAGASETQYF.

The chain recombines TRBV19 with TRBJ2-3; 8 nucleotides agree with TRBD1. The V and J ends lost 0 bases and 4 bases, in that order; junction bases with no gene match: 12. CDR1 is LNHDA, CDR2 SQIVND, per germline (reference sequence). This CDR3 spans 18 amino acids. The CDR3 coding sequence is TGTGCCAGTAGTATAGATCCCCCAGGGGGCGCAGGATCAGATACGCAGTATTTT. This codes for CASSIDPPGGAGSDTQYF.

The rearrangement joins TRBV27 to TRBJ2-2; 9 bases are a match to TRBD2. Germline loops: CDR1 MNHEY, CDR2 SMNVEV (reference sequence). The V gene end was trimmed by 8 bases and the J gene end by 5 bases; junction bases not matched to a gene: 6. CDR3 size: 14 residues. CDR3 protein: CASSRTSVTGELFF. The CDR3 nucleotides are TGTGCCAGCTCGCGGACTAGCGTTACCGGGGAGCTGTTTTTT.

The V gene is TRBV30, the J gene TRBJ2-5; D remains ambiguous. This CDR3 contains 16 residues. CDR1 GTSNPN and CDR2 SVGIG come from the germline V gene (reference sequence). The V end lost 0 bases, the J end lost 2 bases, and 16 bases lay between the germline ends. CDR3 in DNA: TGTGCCTGGAGTGTACTACTGTTGGCGGCACAAGAGACCCAGTACTTC. Protein sequence: CAWSVLLLAAQETQYF.

The chain has TRBV4-1 and TRBJ1-5; maybe TRBD1 (5 bases). This CDR3 is 15 amino acids long. V lost 4 bases to trimming and J lost 1 base, with 11 bases between them. The germline gives CDR1 MGHRA, CDR2 YSYEKL. CDR3 nucleotides: TGCGCCAGCAGCCCCGGGGGGGTCAGCAATCAGCCCCAGCATTTT. This encodes CASSPGGVSNQPQHF.

J is TRBJ1-2 and V is TRBV5-1; TRBD1 aligns across 9 bases. The CDR3 has 16 amino acids. Germline trimming cut 0 bases from V and 7 bases from J; bases unmatched to any gene: 10. Looked up from germline, CDR1 is SGHRS and CDR2 is YFSETQ. This chain's CDR3 is CASSLGPFGQGFGYTF. The CDR3 bases are TGCGCCAGCAGCTTGGGGCCGTTTGGACAGGGGTTTGGCTACACCTTC.

The genes are TRBV27 and TRBJ2-1; D is uncertain. This CDR3 has 13 residues. Germline CDR1 is MNHEY and CDR2 is SMNVEV (reference sequence). V lost 2 bases and J 4 bases, leaving 6 bases between the germline ends. Written as DNA, the CDR3 is TGTGCCAGCAGTTTAAGACGGTACAATGAGCAGTTCTTC. Translated: CASSLRRYNEQFF.

Turning to this clone: Other DNA sequences within the sample encode an identical CDR3. This chain uses TRBV6-5 with TRBJ2-7; TRBD1 is a possible D gene (6 bases). The CDR3 sequence is 15 residues long. Germline V CDR1 and CDR2: MNHEY, SVGAGI. V lost 3 bases and J 0 bases, leaving 12 bases between the germline ends. CDR3 in amino acids: CASSYPRGSSYEQYF. The CDR3 region has the DNA TGTGCCAGCAGTTATCCAAGGGGGAGCTCCTACGAGCAGTACTTC.

This chain connects TRBV7-2 to TRBJ2-5; TRBD2 matches at 12 bases. The CDR3 totals 19 residues. Trimming cost V 2 bases and J 0 bases; bases outside gene matches: 10. Germline V gene lookup returns CDR1 SGHTA and CDR2 FQGNSA. In DNA form, the CDR3 reads TGTGCCAGCAGCTTACGACTAGCGGGAGATCCGGCCTACCAAGAGACCCAGTACTTC. Its protein product is CASSLRLAGDPAYQETQYF.

The table lists this clone with a count of one. The chain combines TRBV7-9 with TRBJ2-1, with TRBD2 as a possible D gene (6 bases). The CDR3 runs 17 residues. The germline V gene encodes CDR1 SEHNR and CDR2 FQNEAQ (reference sequence). The germline V and J ends were trimmed by 5 bases and 5 bases, with 22 bases remaining between them. The CDR3 bases are TGTGCCAGCAGCACCCGGAGGGCCCAAACCGCTAACAATGAGCAGTTCTTC. Its translation: CASSTRRAQTANNEQFF.

The chain recombines TRBV11-3 with TRBJ2-1; TRBD2 agrees at 8 bases. Germline loops: CDR1 SGHNT, CDR2 YENEEA. The V gene end was trimmed by 4 bases and the J gene end by 10 bases; junction bases not matched to a gene: 12. The CDR3 runs to 15 residues. The CDR3 region is CASSYRSVGLEEQFF. DNA for the CDR3: TGTGCCAGCAGCTACCGTTCAGTGGGACTAGAAGAGCAGTTCTTC.

This clone was counted a single time. The same CDR3 also results from other DNA sequences found in this sample. The chain has TRBV9 and TRBJ2-1, with D possibly being TRBD2 (6 bases). Trimming took 0 bases from V and 7 from J, leaving 11 bases between them. Per the germline V gene, CDR1 is SGDLS and CDR2 is YYNGEE. The CDR3 has 14 residues. CDR3 sequence: CASSVVGGLNEQFF. DNA of the CDR3: TGTGCCAGCAGCGTAGTGGGGGGTTTGAATGAGCAGTTCTTC.

The chain recombines TRBV27 with TRBJ2-7, with a possible D match to TRBD2 (6 bases). CDR3 size: 15 residues. Trimming took off 4 bases at V and 4 bases at J, with 17 bases between the two ends. CDR1 is MNHEY, CDR2 SMNVEV, per germline (reference sequence). CDR3 loop: CASSSTTRRGYEQYF. The DNA for the CDR3 is TGTGCCAGCAGTTCCACTACTCGGAGGGGATACGAGCAGTACTTC.

Here the CDR3 DNA reads TGTGCCAGCAGTTCGTTAACAACCGGGTCCCACAATGAGCAGTTCTTC. Encoded protein: CASSSLTTGSHNEQFF. The genes are TRBV5-4 and TRBJ2-1, with D uncertain. CDR3 length: 16 residues. Germline loops: CDR1 SGHNT, CDR2 YYREEE (reference sequence). Trimming shortened V by 5 bases and J by 5 bases, and 20 bases separated the two germline ends.